This record looks at one T cell receptor beta chain sequence and its context. Its antigen is unidentified. Using immunoSEQ multiplex PCR, the repertoire was profiled, and TCRdb retains in-frame clones only, with some absent. Here the sample spans approximately 2.5 million clones, 80% to 95% being singletons. The record originates from a study of shared clonotypes between healthy human individuals. Across the study: Per donor, three plates held CD4 naive cells, three held CD4 memory, two held CD8 naive and one held CD8 memory. The study's findings and limits: The represented genetic and exposure-history diversity was limited by the small number of donors.

The study enrolled healthy HIV-negative adults without recent acute infections or vaccinations as donors. The CDR3 length is 16 residues. Germline loops: CDR1 SGHRS, CDR2 YFSETQ. With V trimmed by 4 bases and J by 3 bases, 11 bases remained unmatched. The sample consisted of naive CD4+ T cells from PBMCs. The subset is: CD45RA+ positively selected. This TCR was sampled from a man in his late teens or twenties in good health. Some clones in this sample may be carry-over from other donors' samples. The chain employs TRBV5-1 and TRBJ2-3; TRBD2 aligns across 7 bases. CDR3 residues: CASSLGDYATTDTQYF. As DNA, the CDR3 is TGCGCCAGCAGCCTAGGGGACTATGCAACTACAGATACGCAGTATTTT.